A single sample gave rise to the 25 T cell receptor beta chains below, sequenced in a study of cytomegalovirus exposure and HLA in healthy donors. This PCR relied on a set of 60 Vbeta primers and 13 Jbeta primers. TCRdb's copy holds only in-frame clones and misses some; the assay was immunoSEQ multiplex PCR. Here the sample spans approximately 150,000 clones, 80% to 90% being singletons. Sequencing was carried out using PBMCs. These receptors were collected from a man aged 45-65 years in good health and CMV-seropositive.

The chain links TRBV5-1 to TRBJ1-3; D might be TRBD1 (6 bases). Trimming stripped 5 bases from V and 2 bases from J, with 17 bases between. This CDR3 has 16 residues. Looked up from germline, CDR1 is SGHRS and CDR2 is YFSETQ. The DNA for the CDR3 is TGCGCCAGCAGGGGTGGGGGCAAGTTGACTGGAAACACCATATATTTT. Protein sequence: CASRGGGKLTGNTIYF.

V gene TRBV6-4 combines with J gene TRBJ2-7; TRBD1 matches 7 bases. V shed 5 bases and J 1 base; nucleotides not matched to a gene: 11. Per germline, CDR1 MRHNA and CDR2 SNTAGT. This CDR3 has 16 amino acids. CDR3 amino acids: CASSPQPGQLSYEQYF. The CDR3, as DNA: TGTGCCAGCAGTCCCCAGCCGGGACAGCTATCCTACGAGCAGTACTTC.

The chain employs TRBV4-3 and TRBJ1-5; D possibly corresponds to TRBD1 (6 bases). V gave up 0 bases and J gave up 5 bases, with 14 bases separating them. This CDR3 is 16 amino acids long. CDR1 and CDR2 from the germline V gene are LGHNA and YSLEER. Here the CDR3 reads CASSQDPNRADQPQHF. In DNA form, the CDR3 reads TGCGCCAGCAGCCAAGATCCAAACAGGGCGGATCAGCCCCAGCATTTT.

The V and J genes are TRBV28 and TRBJ2-4; 8 bases line up with TRBD2. The CDR3 totals 16 residues. Germline CDR1 MDHEN, CDR2 SYDVKM. V lost 5 bases, J lost 2 bases, and 8 bases stayed unmatched. In DNA form, the CDR3 reads TGTGCCAGCAGTATACGGGGGGGCGTAACCAAAAACATTCAGTACTTC. Translating it yields CASSIRGGVTKNIQYF. The full variable domain, completed using reference TRBV28 and TRBJ2-4, is DVKVTQSSRYLVKRTGEKVFLECVQDMDHENMFWYRQDPGLGLRLIYFSYDVKMKEKGDIPEGYSVSREKKERFSLILESASTNQTSMYLCASSIRGGVTKNIQYFGAGTRLSVL.

This sequence joins TRBV6-1 and TRBJ2-2; weak D call: TRBD2 (5 bases). Trimming shortened V by 6 bases and J by 7 bases, and 15 bases separated the two germline ends. Germline CDR1 is MNHNS and CDR2 is SASEGT. CDR3 length: 14 residues. The CDR3 loop reads CASRHRPGDGELFF. Here the CDR3 DNA reads TGTGCCAGCAGACACAGACCCGGGGACGGGGAGCTGTTTTTT.

The J gene is TRBJ2-5, the V gene TRBV21-1; the D call in the table, TRBD2, was not verified against the DNA. TRBV21-1 is marked as a pseudogene. The CDR3 extends over 14 amino acids. CDR3 loop: CASSKAAGKETQYF. The DNA for the CDR3 is TGTGCCAGCAGCAAAGCGGCGGGGAAAGAGACCCAGTACTTC.

In this sample, this clone turned up a few times. The rearrangement uses TRBV4-3 and TRBJ1-2; 7 bases agree with TRBD1. Unmatched junction bases numbered 8, after V lost 1 base and J lost 6 bases. This CDR3 comprises 15 residues. Germline assignment: CDR1 LGHNA and CDR2 YSLEER. The CDR3 DNA follows: TGCGCCAGCAGCCAAGTTAGAGGGGGCAACGATGGCTACACCTTC. Its protein product is CASSQVRGGNDGYTF.

The DNA of the CDR3 is TGTGCCAGCAGCTTGGTCCAGGACTACGAGCAGTACTTC. Translating it yields CASSLVQDYEQYF. This chain joins TRBV5-6 and TRBJ2-5, with unresolved D. The J call may be in error: the DNA end matches TRBJ2-7 better. Germline assignment: CDR1 SGHDT and CDR2 YYEEEE. The CDR3 totals 13 residues.

The gene calls are TRBV5-4 and TRBJ2-5; D gene ambiguous. Germline V gene sequence: CDR1 SGHNT, CDR2 YYREEE (reference sequence). CDR3 length equals 15 residues. V was shortened by 3 bases and J by 2 bases, with 14 bases between the two germline ends. The CDR3 here is CASSSRGYGQETQYF. In DNA form, the CDR3 reads TGTGCCAGCAGCTCCCGTGGTTACGGGCAAGAGACCCAGTACTTC.

CDR3 loop: CASSQGGNGELFF. CDR3 in DNA: TGTGCCAGCAGTCAGGGCGGAAACGGGGAGCTGTTTTTT. The genes are TRBV28 and TRBJ2-2; a weak D match, TRBD1 (5 bases). Germline V CDR1 and CDR2: MDHEN, SYDVKM. V lost 5 bases and J lost 7, with 11 bases in between. The CDR3 is 13 residues long.

This sequence joins TRBV6-5 and TRBJ1-1; TRBD1 agrees at 8 bases. Germline CDR1 reads MNHEY; CDR2 reads SVGAGI. The length of the CDR3 is 14 residues. Trimming at V came to 8 bases and at J to 4 bases, leaving 9 bases not matched to a gene. The DNA of the CDR3 is TGTGCCAGCGCCAGGACAGGGCAGGGCACTGAAGCTTTCTTT. It specifies CASARTGQGTEAFF.

This clone came up many times. This sequence joins TRBV5-7 and TRBJ1-2, with 8 bases aligning to TRBD1. TRBV5-7 is reported as an ORF; its role is uncertain. With V trimmed by 2 bases and J by 3 bases, 6 bases remained unmatched. The CDR3 contains 15 residues. Here the CDR3 DNA reads TGTGCCAGCAGCTTTCCCCAGGGGGCGGACTATGGCTACACCTTC. Its protein is CASSFPQGADYGYTF.

This chain joins TRBV10-3 and TRBJ2-5; 7 bases align to TRBD2. V lost 10 bases to trimming and J lost 9 bases; unmatched junction nucleotides: 5. The CDR3 consists of 10 residues. Germline V CDR1 and CDR2: ENHRY, SYGVKD. CDR3 region: CATGAGAQYF. The CDR3 DNA sequence: TGTGCCACCGGGGCGGGAGCCCAGTACTTC.

This clone has more than one count but fewer than ten. The chain combines TRBV28 with TRBJ2-1; 11 bases line up with TRBD2. The trim removed 3 bases at V and 6 bases at J, leaving 4 bases unmatched. The CDR3 has 15 amino acids. In germline, CDR1 is MDHEN, CDR2 SYDVKM. The CDR3 loop is CASSFLLAGGNEQFF. CDR3 nucleotide sequence: TGTGCCAGCAGTTTTCTCCTAGCGGGGGGCAATGAGCAGTTCTTC.

This sequence joins TRBV6-6 and TRBJ2-1, with 13 bases lining up with TRBD2. Germline loops: CDR1 MNHNY, CDR2 SVGAGI (reference sequence). With 5 bases clipped from V and 3 bases from J, the junction kept 1 base outside the gene matches. This CDR3 is built from 15 residues. CDR3 loop: CASSGTSGDYNEQFF. CDR3 coding DNA: TGTGCCAGCAGTGGGACTAGCGGGGACTACAATGAGCAGTTCTTC.

The genes are TRBV30 and TRBJ1-1; 9 nucleotides match TRBD1. CDR1 GTSNPN and CDR2 SVGIG come from the germline V gene (reference sequence). The CDR3 sequence is 14 residues long. V lost 3 bases and J lost 4; bases outside the gene matches: 6. CDR3 in amino acids: CAWSGTGRGTEAFF. The CDR3 DNA is TGTGCCTGGAGCGGGACAGGGAGGGGCACTGAAGCTTTCTTT.

CDR3 sequence: CASSSSVRGYNEQFF. CDR3 nucleotide sequence: TGTGCCAGCAGTTCTAGCGTCCGGGGTTACAATGAGCAGTTCTTC. The chain links TRBV6-5 to TRBJ2-1, with D maybe TRBD2 (6 bases). CDR3 length: 15 amino acids. The V gene lost 4 bases and the J gene lost 4 bases, with 14 bases spanning the gap. Germline V gene lookup returns CDR1 MNHEY and CDR2 SVGAGI.

The chain carries TRBV20-1 and TRBJ1-2; D might be TRBD1 (5 bases). Germline V lookup: CDR1 DFQATT, CDR2 SNEGSKA (reference sequence). The CDR3 is 11 residues long. V lost 3 bases and J 8 bases, leaving 10 bases between the germline ends. CDR3 bases: TGCAGTGCTAGTGGAGGGACCGGCTACACCTTC. It translates to CSASGGTGYTF.

The J gene is TRBJ2-1, the V gene TRBV5-1, with D perhaps matching TRBD1 (5 bases). CDR1 is SGHRS, CDR2 YFSETQ, per germline. The CDR3 is 15 residues long. V lost 0 bases to trimming and J lost 5 bases, with 12 bases between them. CDR3 in DNA: TGCGCCAGCAGCTTGGGGGGCTATCCCAACAATGAGCAGTTCTTC. Residues: CASSLGGYPNNEQFF.

The J gene is TRBJ2-7, the V gene TRBV18, with D possibly TRBD2 on 7 matching bases. This CDR3 is 14 amino acids long. CDR1 KGHSH and CDR2 LQKENI come from the germline V gene. V gave up 2 bases and J gave up 3 bases, with 11 bases separating them. Written as DNA, the CDR3 is TGTGCCAGCTCACCAAGGGGGGAGGGCTACGAGCAGTACTTC. The encoded protein is CASSPRGEGYEQYF.

The chain couples TRBV9 to TRBJ2-1; 7 nucleotides align to TRBD2. The CDR3 sequence is 16 residues long. Unmatched junction bases numbered 10, after V lost 0 bases and J lost 7 bases. Looked up from germline, CDR1 is SGDLS and CDR2 is YYNGEE. This CDR3 reads CASSVVLGGAGNEQFF. CDR3 coding DNA: TGTGCCAGCAGCGTAGTTCTAGGTGGAGCGGGGAATGAGCAGTTCTTC.

This rearrangement joins TRBV30 to TRBJ1-2; 8 nucleotides match TRBD1. With V trimmed by 4 bases and J by 6 bases, 13 bases remained unmatched. This CDR3 has 15 amino acids. Germline CDR1 reads GTSNPN; CDR2 reads SVGIG (reference sequence). CDR3 DNA sequence: TGTGCCTGGACCGTTGGGGACAGGCTGGACGATGGCTACACCTTC. Translation: CAWTVGDRLDDGYTF.

The CDR3 bases are TGTGCCAGCAGTTTTCTGGGGGCAGACACCGGGGAGCTGTTTTTT. Residues: CASSFLGADTGELFF. J is TRBJ2-2 and V is TRBV28, with D possibly matching TRBD1 (6 bases). This CDR3 has 15 residues. V was trimmed by 3 bases and J by 3 bases, leaving 11 bases between them. Germline values: CDR1 MDHEN, CDR2 SYDVKM.

The DNA of the CDR3 is TGTGCCAGCAGTTCCGACAGGGGACGAAAACCCCTCCACTTT. Translation: CASSSDRGRKPLHF. The J gene is TRBJ1-6, the V gene TRBV28; 8 bases are a match to TRBD1. With V trimmed by 4 bases and J by 12 bases, 8 bases remained unmatched. Germline CDR1 and CDR2: MDHEN and SYDVKM. The CDR3 spans 14 residues.

This chain uses TRBV19 with TRBJ2-3, with D maybe TRBD2 (6 bases). The CDR3 has 17 residues. Germline assignment: CDR1 LNHDA and CDR2 SQIVND (reference sequence). The V end lost 0 bases, the J end lost 1 base, and 14 bases lay between the germline ends. Written as DNA, the CDR3 is TGTGCCAGTAGTATAGATCTCGGAGGGGCTGGCACAGATACGCAGTATTTT. Its protein product is CASSIDLGGAGTDTQYF.